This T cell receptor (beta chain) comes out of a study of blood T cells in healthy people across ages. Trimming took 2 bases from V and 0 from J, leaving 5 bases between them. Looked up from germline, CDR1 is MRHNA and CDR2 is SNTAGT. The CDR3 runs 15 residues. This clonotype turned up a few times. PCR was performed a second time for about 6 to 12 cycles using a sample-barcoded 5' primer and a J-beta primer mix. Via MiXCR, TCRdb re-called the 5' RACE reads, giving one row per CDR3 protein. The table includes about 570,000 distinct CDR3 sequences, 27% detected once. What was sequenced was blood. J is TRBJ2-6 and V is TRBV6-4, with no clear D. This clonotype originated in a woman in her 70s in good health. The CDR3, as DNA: TGTGCCAGCAGTGACAGGAGCTCTGGGGCCAACGTCCTGACTTTC. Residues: CASSDRSSGANVLTF.